Listed below are T cell receptor beta chains from one sample, sequenced in a study of blood T cell repertoires in COVID-19. The protocol was immunoSEQ multiplex PCR, while the TCRdb copy is restricted to in-frame clones and leaves out a portion. Of 150,000 to 200,000 clones in the sample, approximately 90% were seen once. Input material: peripheral blood. Receptor source: a human donor in a cohort sampled during active COVID-19. Both conserved end residues are part of each CDR3. Each record gives: J gene, V gene, D gene, CDR3 protein. D genes are given only for firm matches.

J: TRBJ2-3; V: TRBV5-1; D: NA; CDR3: CASSLTSRADTQYF
J: TRBJ1-5; V: TRBV6-5; D: TRBD1; CDR3: CASTSRGLGNQPQHF
J: TRBJ1-5; V: TRBV6-6; D: NA; CDR3: CASSAGGSNQPQHF
J: TRBJ1-6; V: TRBV13; D: TRBD1; CDR3: CASSSGQGKESPLHF
J: TRBJ1-3; V: TRBV7-2; D: NA; CDR3: CASSLGGMPSGNTIYF
J: TRBJ2-7; V: TRBV5-8; D: TRBD1; CDR3: CASSYDRDYYEQYF
J: TRBJ1-2; V: TRBV12-3/TRBV12-4; D: NA; CDR3: CASSFEDFYGYTF
J: TRBJ2-7; V: TRBV9; D: NA; CDR3: CASSKGTGSNYEQYF
J: TRBJ2-2; V: TRBV18; D: NA; CDR3: CASSPSLNTGELFF
J: TRBJ2-1; V: TRBV2; D: TRBD1; CDR3: CASSSDRDNEQFF
J: TRBJ2-3; V: TRBV27; D: NA; CDR3: CASGLGGRTDTQYF
J: TRBJ1-2; V: TRBV29-1; D: NA; CDR3: CSVGGERYGYTF
J: TRBJ2-7; V: TRBV6-2/TRBV6-3; D: NA; CDR3: CASSYSYRTSAPAQYF
J: TRBJ2-2; V: TRBV18; D: NA; CDR3: CASSPFGGANTGELFF
J: TRBJ1-2; V: TRBV6-5; D: TRBD1; CDR3: CASRPGQGPYGYTF
J: TRBJ2-7; V: TRBV10-2; D: NA; CDR3: CASSDYLYEQYF
J: TRBJ2-1; V: TRBV9; D: NA; CDR3: CASSPRGGAGNEQFF
J: TRBJ2-1; V: TRBV11-2; D: NA; CDR3: CASSLYGGWDEQFF
J: TRBJ1-2; V: TRBV6-5; D: TRBD1; CDR3: CASSFGQGYYGYTF
J: TRBJ1-2; V: TRBV24-1; D: NA; CDR3: CATSERPILGYGTNYGYTF
J: TRBJ2-5; V: TRBV28; D: TRBD1; CDR3: CASSRDRGETQYF
J: TRBJ1-2; V: TRBV7-8; D: NA; CDR3: CASSLAEMDGYTF
J: TRBJ2-2; V: TRBV15; D: NA; CDR3: CATSSSRTSAGGELFF
J: TRBJ2-7; V: TRBV6-2/TRBV6-3; D: TRBD1; CDR3: CASSWTGTAPYEQYF
J: TRBJ2-7; V: TRBV28; D: NA; CDR3: CASSYEAGLYVYEQYF
J: TRBJ1-2; V: TRBV28; D: NA; CDR3: CASSIGRNYGYTF
J: TRBJ1-1; V: TRBV7-9; D: NA; CDR3: CASSLVGGRTEAFF
J: TRBJ2-5; V: TRBV15; D: TRBD2; CDR3: CATSWSGGVRETQYF
J: TRBJ1-4; V: TRBV20-1; D: NA; CDR3: CSASDVSVREKLFF
J: TRBJ1-6; V: TRBV7-6; D: NA; CDR3: CASSPGRQPNSPLHF
J: TRBJ2-7; V: TRBV29-1; D: NA; CDR3: CSVVSRGGDGEQYF
J: TRBJ1-4; V: TRBV9; D: NA; CDR3: CASSVAGRGNEKLFF
J: TRBJ1-3; V: TRBV15; D: NA; CDR3: CATSRDRENTIYF
J: TRBJ2-7; V: TRBV7-9; D: NA; CDR3: CASSIESSSYEQYF
J: TRBJ1-1; V: TRBV2; D: NA; CDR3: CASSDDLVGTEAFF
J: TRBJ2-7; V: TRBV7-2; D: NA; CDR3: CASRAGTNYEQYF
J: TRBJ1-1; V: TRBV5-6; D: NA; CDR3: CASSLTEKYTEAFF
J: TRBJ1-3; V: TRBV19; D: TRBD1; CDR3: CASKVTGRNTIYF
J: TRBJ1-2; V: TRBV27; D: TRBD1; CDR3: CASKQGRSNYGYTF
J: TRBJ2-1; V: TRBV10-1; D: NA; CDR3: CASSETGANEQFF
J: TRBJ1-2; V: TRBV28; D: NA; CDR3: CASDSSGLGYTF
J: TRBJ1-4; V: TRBV5-1; D: TRBD1; CDR3: CASSSTPGQTNEKLFF
J: TRBJ2-2; V: TRBV9; D: NA; CDR3: CASSVPPGMPGELFF
J: TRBJ2-4; V: TRBV7-9; D: NA; CDR3: CASSPGKNIQYF
J: TRBJ2-1; V: TRBV25-1; D: NA; CDR3: CASQRPGLNNEQFF
J: TRBJ1-5; V: TRBV2; D: TRBD1; CDR3: CASSRDRSEPQHF
J: TRBJ2-3; V: TRBV27; D: TRBD2; CDR3: CASSIAGAVKTDTQYF
J: TRBJ1-1; V: TRBV10-1; D: TRBD1; CDR3: CASTAGGQNTEAFF
J: TRBJ2-1; V: TRBV30; D: NA; CDR3: CAWSRDAFAGRYDEQFF
J: TRBJ1-2; V: TRBV10-2; D: NA; CDR3: CASSETLGAVKITF
J: TRBJ2-7; V: TRBV6-6; D: NA; CDR3: CASRAGTSDYEQYF